Each of the 30 T cell receptor beta chains below was sequenced from the same sample in a study of OX40 agonist ivuxolimab in advanced cancers. Method: immunoSEQ multiplex PCR; TCRdb's copy keeps in-frame clones and lacks some. The sample yields some 39,000 clones, roughly 84% seen once. Here the sequenced sample was CD4+ or CD8+ T cells sorted from blood, taken in a trial of the OX40 agonist ivuxolimab. These receptors originate from an adult with an advanced solid tumor such as melanoma, head and neck, liver or kidney cancer.

This clone was seen only a few times. J is TRBJ2-3 and V is TRBV27, with 13 bases that match TRBD2. V gave up 6 bases and J gave up 7 bases; unmatched junction bases: 10. The CDR3 consists of 16 residues. In germline, CDR1 is MNHEY, CDR2 SMNVEV (reference sequence). The DNA for the CDR3 is TGTGCCAGCAGGGGGGCGGGACTAGCGGGACCTAATACGCAGTATTTT. This codes for CASRGAGLAGPNTQYF.

The rearrangement uses TRBV5-4 and TRBJ2-7, with 9 bases fitting TRBD2. Germline V CDR1 and CDR2: SGHNT, YYREEE (reference sequence). J gave up 3 bases and V 0 bases, and 4 bases lay outside the gene matches. The CDR3 totals 15 residues. The CDR3 sequence is CASSLESGRYYEQYF. The CDR3 DNA reads TGTGCCAGCAGCTTGGAAAGCGGGAGGTACTACGAGCAGTACTTC.

The gene calls are TRBV19 and TRBJ2-7; no reliable D call. Germline V lookup: CDR1 LNHDA, CDR2 SQIVND (reference sequence). The CDR3 consists of 13 residues. Trimming took off 10 bases at V and 2 bases at J, with 15 bases between the two ends. The CDR3 DNA is TGTGCCACCAGCACCGACTCCCCCTACGAGCAGTACTTC. Its translation is CATSTDSPYEQYF. Supplemented by reference TRBV19 and TRBJ2-7, the full variable domain reads DGGITQSPKYLFRKEGQNVTLSCEQNLNHDAMYWYRQDPGQGLRLIYYSQIVNDFQKGDIAEGYSVSREKKESFPLTVTSAQKNPTAFYLCATSTDSPYEQYFGPGTRLTVT.

This chain links TRBV19 with TRBJ2-7, with TRBD1 matching over 8 bases. CDR1 LNHDA and CDR2 SQIVND come from the germline V gene (reference sequence). This CDR3 spans 14 amino acids. V trimming: 0 bases; J trimming: 2 bases; junction bases outside the gene matches: 0. CDR3 protein: CASSIEGQAYEQYF. The CDR3 nucleotides are TGTGCCAGTAGTATAGAGGGACAGGCCTACGAGCAGTACTTC.

The chain is built from TRBV19 and TRBJ2-6; D tentatively fits TRBD1 or TRBD2 (5 bases each). V was pared by 6 bases and J by 0 bases, with 15 bases between. Germline loops: CDR1 LNHDA, CDR2 SQIVND (reference sequence). There are 17 residues in the CDR3. The CDR3 loop reads CASSTDGDASGANVLTF. In DNA form, the CDR3 reads TGTGCCAGTAGCACCGACGGGGACGCCTCTGGGGCCAACGTCCTGACTTTC.

The chain is built from TRBV7-2 and TRBJ2-5; D remains ambiguous. V was shortened by 2 bases and J by 4 bases, with 8 bases between the two germline ends. CDR3 size: 13 residues. The germline gives CDR1 SGHTA, CDR2 FQGNSA. In DNA form, the CDR3 reads TGTGCCAGCAGCTTACAGCCGGGAGAGACCCAGTACTTC. Amino acid sequence: CASSLQPGETQYF.

This chain joins TRBV15 and TRBJ1-1; D is perhaps TRBD1 (5 bases). The V end lost 0 bases, the J end lost 3 bases, and 11 bases lay between the germline ends. Per the germline V gene, CDR1 is LNHNV and CDR2 is YYDKDF (reference sequence). This CDR3 comprises 15 residues. CDR3 region: CATSRDRPGDTEAFF. For the CDR3, the DNA is TGTGCCACCAGCAGAGATCGTCCGGGGGACACTGAAGCTTTCTTT.

J is TRBJ2-3 and V is TRBV2; 12 bases are a match to TRBD2. Germline CDR1 and CDR2: SNHLY and FYNNEI. V dropped 4 bases and J dropped 8; count of bases not matched to a gene: 7. The CDR3 is made up of 15 amino acids. CDR3 amino acids: CASSGTSGIGGTQYF. The CDR3 DNA is TGTGCCAGCAGTGGGACTAGCGGGATTGGGGGTACGCAGTATTTT. The full variable domain, its missing parts supplied by reference TRBV2 and TRBJ2-3, is EPEVTQTPSHQVTQMGQEVILRCVPISNHLYFYWYRQILGQKVEFLVSFYNNEISEKSEIFDDQFSVERPDGSNFTLKIRSTKLEDSAMYFCASSGTSGIGGTQYFGPGTRLTVL.

This sequence joins TRBV5-1 and TRBJ2-6, with TRBD1 as a possible D gene (6 bases). CDR1 is SGHRS and CDR2 is YFSETQ in the germline V gene. The CDR3 spans 15 residues. Trimming removed 2 bases at V and 2 bases at J, with 8 bases between. CDR3 nucleotides: TGCGCCAGCAGCTTACAGGGTACTGGGGCCAACGTCCTGACTTTC. Its translation: CASSLQGTGANVLTF.

This chain connects TRBV9 to TRBJ2-2; D perhaps matches TRBD2 (7 bases). The V gene's germline CDR1 is SGDLS and CDR2 YYNGEE. The V gene lost 2 bases and the J gene lost 7 bases, with 15 bases spanning the gap. The CDR3 has 15 residues. The chain's CDR3 is CASSVRGAQDGELFF. In DNA, the CDR3 is TGTGCCAGCAGCGTCCGGGGGGCGCAAGACGGGGAGCTGTTTTTT.

The genes are TRBV29-1 and TRBJ2-1; 8 bases are a match to TRBD2. The germline V gene has CDR1 SQVTM and CDR2 ANQGSEA. The J segment lost 9 bases and the V segment lost 6 bases, leaving 7 bases of the junction unmatched. This CDR3 is built from 12 residues. The CDR3 DNA sequence: TGCAGCGTCCGGGGGGGGGCAGTTGAGCAGTTCTTC. Amino acids: CSVRGGAVEQFF.

J is TRBJ2-1 and V is TRBV9; D gene uncertain. The CDR3 spans 16 residues. Trimming removed 5 bases from V and 0 bases from J, with 15 bases in between. Germline CDR1 reads SGDLS; CDR2 reads YYNGEE. The DNA of the CDR3 is TGTGCCAGCAGTTGGGTCGAGCATAGCTCCTACAATGAGCAGTTCTTC. Its protein product is CASSWVEHSSYNEQFF.

This clone was seen just once. The chain joins TRBV25-1 to TRBJ1-4; TRBD1 might be the D (5 bases). The V end was cut by 4 bases, the J end by 6 bases, with 12 bases between. This CDR3 spans 14 amino acids. In germline, CDR1 is MGHDK, CDR2 SYGVNS. CDR3 DNA sequence: TGTGCCAGCAGTGCAGACAGTTATCATGAAAAACTGTTTTTT. Its protein is CASSADSYHEKLFF.

The genes are TRBV5-3 and TRBJ2-1, with a tentative D call TRBD2 (6 bases). TRBV5-3 is treated as an ORF (open reading frame) with a function not yet certain. The V and J ends lost 6 bases and 8 bases respectively, with 21 bases between them. The CDR3 sequence is 15 residues long. CDR3 DNA: TGTGCCAGAACCTCATCGGGGGAGGCGTGGGATGAGCAGTTCTTC. Protein sequence: CARTSSGEAWDEQFF.

V and J are TRBV10-1 and TRBJ2-5, with TRBD2 matching 10 bases. Germline trimming cut 2 bases from V and 0 bases from J; bases unmatched to any gene: 0. The CDR3 extends over 15 amino acids. Germline V lookup: CDR1 WNHNN, CDR2 SYGVQD (reference sequence). CDR3 protein: CASSEGLADQETQYF. The DNA of the CDR3 is TGCGCCAGCAGTGAGGGACTAGCGGACCAAGAGACCCAGTACTTC.

CDR3 in amino acids: CASSFVTDTQYF. CDR3 nucleotide sequence: TGTGCCAGCAGCTTCGTCACAGATACGCAGTATTTT. The chain recombines TRBV7-2 with TRBJ2-3; D call uncertain. V lost 3 bases to trimming and J lost 2 bases, with 3 bases between them. This CDR3 region has 12 residues. The germline V gene encodes CDR1 SGHTA and CDR2 FQGNSA.

The chain carries TRBV27 and TRBJ2-1, with 11 positions matching TRBD2. The trim removed 5 bases at V and 6 bases at J, leaving 18 bases unmatched. Germline V lookup: CDR1 MNHEY, CDR2 SMNVEV (reference sequence). The CDR3 consists of 19 residues. The DNA for the CDR3 is TGTGCCAGCAGTACTACAGGGAGTAGACTAGCGGGAATACCCAATGAGCAGTTCTTC. Protein: CASSTTGSRLAGIPNEQFF.

The V call is TRBV6-4, the J call TRBJ2-1, with D perhaps matching TRBD2 (5 bases). The CDR3 sequence is 17 residues long. With 5 bases removed from V and 9 bases from J, the gap between germline ends came to 26 bases. Germline-derived CDR1 and CDR2 are MRHNA and SNTAGT. This CDR3 reads CASSILGGLGRVREQFF. DNA for the CDR3: TGTGCCAGCAGTATTTTAGGAGGCCTAGGTCGGGTACGTGAGCAGTTCTTC.

The chain couples TRBV9 to TRBJ1-2; tentative D call: TRBD1 (5 bases). V lost 0 bases, J lost 7 bases, and 16 bases lay in between. Germline V gene lookup returns CDR1 SGDLS and CDR2 YYNGEE. This CDR3 contains 15 residues. The CDR3 nucleotides are TGTGCCAGCAGCGTAGTAACGCCGGGACGGGGTGGCTACACCTTC. The encoded protein is CASSVVTPGRGGYTF.

This clone has just a few counts. The CDR3 loop is CAWSVPGLAGSTDTQYF. The CDR3 bases are TGTGCCTGGAGTGTACCAGGCCTAGCGGGGAGCACAGATACGCAGTATTTT. The chain is built from TRBV30 and TRBJ2-3, with TRBD2 identical over 9 bases. Trimming removed 0 bases from V and 0 bases from J; junction bases left unmatched: 7. The germline CDR1 and CDR2 sequences are GTSNPN and SVGIG (reference sequence). This CDR3 has 17 amino acids.

The chain links TRBV4-2 to TRBJ2-5; 7 bases agree with TRBD1. CDR1 is LGHNA, CDR2 YNFKEQ, per germline. After removal of 0 bases from V and 4 bases from J, the junction contained 5 bases not matched to a gene. This CDR3 contains 15 residues. The CDR3 sequence: CASSQETGLRETQYF. CDR3 DNA sequence: TGTGCCAGCAGCCAAGAGACAGGGTTGAGAGAGACCCAGTACTTC.

The rearrangement uses TRBV28 and TRBJ1-1; D is perhaps TRBD1 (6 bases). The CDR3 totals 14 residues. The germline V gene has CDR1 MDHEN and CDR2 SYDVKM. V was trimmed by 6 bases and J by 8 bases, leaving 19 bases between them. This chain's CDR3 is CASRLSTGRLEAFF. The CDR3 region has the DNA TGTGCCAGCAGGCTTAGTACAGGGAGGCTCGAAGCTTTCTTT.

A word on this clone: The junction and the germline gene differ at one end; a read error may be behind it. The V gene is TRBV7-2, the J gene TRBJ1-1, with a weak D call TRBD1 (5 bases). Germline V CDR1 and CDR2: SGHTA, FQGNSA. This CDR3 spans 14 amino acids. This CDR3 is CASSVAGTLTEAFF. Written as DNA, the CDR3 is TGTGCCAGCAGCGTAGCCGGGACCCTAACTGAAGCTTTCTTT. Drawing the rest from reference TRBV7-2 and TRBJ1-1, the complete variable domain is GAGVSQSPSNKVTEKGKDVELRCDPISGHTALYWYRQSLGQGLEFLIYFQGNSAPDKSGLPSDRFSAERTGGSVSTLTIQRTQQEDSAVYLCASSVAGTLTEAFFGQGTRLTVV.

The chain joins TRBV7-9 to TRBJ2-1; D gene uncertain. The length of the CDR3 is 13 residues. Germline V gene lookup returns CDR1 SEHNR and CDR2 FQNEAQ (reference sequence). V shed 5 bases and J shed 0 bases, with 5 bases lying between them. The CDR3 region is CASSRSSYNEQFF. The CDR3 DNA follows: TGTGCCAGCAGCCGTAGCTCCTACAATGAGCAGTTCTTC.

The CDR3 protein is CASSTYNEQFF. CDR3 in DNA: TGTGCCAGCAGCACTTACAATGAGCAGTTCTTC. The chain has TRBV14 and TRBJ2-1; D call uncertain. Germline CDR1 SGHDN, CDR2 FVKESK. V lost 5 bases and J 4 bases, leaving 3 bases between the germline ends. This CDR3 has 11 amino acids. Filled out from reference TRBV14 and TRBJ2-1, the complete variable domain reads EAGVTQFPSHSVIEKGQTVTLRCDPISGHDNLYWYRRVMGKEIKFLLHFVKESKQDESGMPNNRFLAERTGGTYSTLKVQPAELEDSGVYFCASSTYNEQFFGPGTRLTVL.

Turning to this clone: The germline gene is not matched at one end of the junction; a read error may be the cause. The sample holds other DNA sequences that translate to the same CDR3. This chain connects TRBV2 to TRBJ1-1; D possibly corresponds to TRBD1 (5 bases). The CDR3 is made up of 15 amino acids. Per the germline V gene, CDR1 is SNHLY and CDR2 is FYNNEI. CDR3 sequence: CASSEAGTVNTEAFF. CDR3 coding DNA: TGTGCCAGCAGTGAAGCGGGGACGGTAAACACTGAAGCCTTCTTT.

This chain links TRBV18 with TRBJ1-2; 7 nucleotides align to TRBD1. The V segment lost 4 bases and the J segment 4 bases; nucleotides outside the gene matches: 12. Germline V gives CDR1 KGHSH, CDR2 LQKENI. CDR3 length: 16 amino acids. The CDR3 sequence: CASSQETGIIGYGYTF. DNA of the CDR3: TGTGCCAGCTCACAAGAGACAGGGATTATCGGCTATGGCTACACCTTC.

This clone was counted only a few times. The genes are TRBV19 and TRBJ1-1; D possibly corresponds to TRBD1 (5 bases). The CDR3 is 15 amino acids. V was clipped by 6 bases and J by 4 bases, with 18 bases between them. Germline V gives CDR1 LNHDA, CDR2 SQIVND (reference sequence). CDR3: CASSIAQGVSTEAFF. CDR3 DNA: TGTGCCAGTAGCATCGCGCAGGGTGTAAGCACTGAAGCTTTCTTT.

The chain joins TRBV10-3 to TRBJ1-1; TRBD1 agrees at 8 bases. The trim removed 6 bases at V and 4 bases at J, leaving 13 bases unmatched. CDR1 and CDR2 (germline): ENHRY, SYGVKD. The CDR3 is 16 residues long. CDR3 amino acids: CAISRYQGAGPTEAFF. The CDR3 coding sequence is TGTGCCATCAGCCGATACCAGGGGGCCGGACCCACTGAAGCTTTCTTT.

This chain links TRBV19 with TRBJ2-2, with TRBD2 matching over 9 bases. The trim removed 6 bases at V and 0 bases at J, leaving 17 bases unmatched. The CDR3 consists of 20 residues. Germline V gives CDR1 LNHDA, CDR2 SQIVND (reference sequence). The CDR3 DNA reads TGTGCCAGTAGGGCAGGAAGGGGGCTAGCGGGAAAGTCGAACACCGGGGAGCTGTTTTTT. It is translated as CASRAGRGLAGKSNTGELFF.